The T cell receptor (beta chain) under discussion was sequenced for a study of T cell clonality in common variable immunodeficiency. Study-wide results and caveats: T cell subpopulation sequencing would be needed to explain CVID clonality. CVID subjects shared fewer TCRbeta clones than healthy controls did.

Profiled with immunoSEQ multiplex PCR; TCRdb holds only in-frame clones, not every one. The sample counts 40,000 to 65,000 clones, none seen once; the ten largest own roughly 3.5%. This clone has a count of ten or more. What it binds is not known. The read halts 3 residues ahead of the CDR3 end, with the missing end drawn from the germline J gene. Both groups were predominantly of Caucasian heritage. With 1 base removed from V and 0 bases from J, the gap between germline ends came to 4 bases. Germline values: CDR1 SGHRS, CDR2 YFSETQ. The CDR3 is 14 residues long. The clonotype originates from a person aged 18-70 years in good health. This chain joins TRBV5-1 and TRBJ1-4; D ambiguous. The specimen sequenced was peripheral blood mononuclear cells. CDR3 region: CASSLRSTNEKLFF. The DNA read from the CDR3 is TGCGCCAGCAGCTTGCGGTCAACTAATGAAAAA.